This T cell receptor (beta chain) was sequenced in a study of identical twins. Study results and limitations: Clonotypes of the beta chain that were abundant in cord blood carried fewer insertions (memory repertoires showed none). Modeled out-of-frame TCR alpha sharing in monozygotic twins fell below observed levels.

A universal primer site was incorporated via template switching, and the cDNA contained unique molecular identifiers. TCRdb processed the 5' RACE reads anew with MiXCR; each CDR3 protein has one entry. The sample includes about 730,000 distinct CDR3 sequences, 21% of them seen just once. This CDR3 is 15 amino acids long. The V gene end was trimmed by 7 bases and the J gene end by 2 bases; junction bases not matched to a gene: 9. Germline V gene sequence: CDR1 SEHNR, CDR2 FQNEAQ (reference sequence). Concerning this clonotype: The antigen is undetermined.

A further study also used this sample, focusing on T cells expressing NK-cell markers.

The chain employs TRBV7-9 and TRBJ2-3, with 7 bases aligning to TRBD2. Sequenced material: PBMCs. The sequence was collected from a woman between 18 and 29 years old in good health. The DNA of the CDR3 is TGTGCCAGCATACGAGCGGGGCTTTACACAGATACGCAGTATTTT. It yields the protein CASIRAGLYTDTQYF.